Sequencing of this TCR beta chain was carried out in a study of T-cell memory formation after mild COVID-19. Study as a whole: For the most part, TCR clusters were specific to one donor.

Trimming stripped 3 bases from V and 5 bases from J, with 13 bases between. The CDR3 totals 14 residues. A remark on this clonotype: Antigen: not known.

From 5'RACE with constant-segment primers came TCR alpha and TCR beta cDNA libraries that carried sample barcodes and UMIs. TCRdb reprocessed the 5' RACE reads via MiXCR and lists one record per CDR3 protein. The table has under 200,000 distinct CDR3 sequences, 25% to 40% seen once. Study conclusions and caveats: The finding that pre-infection memory included some responding clones suggested that cross-reactive memory joined. Shrinking CD4+ clones were chiefly CM and EM; CD8+ ones were chiefly EMRA.

Sequences were obtained from PBMCs or a T cell subset sorted from them (not recorded which). The clonotype was recovered from an adult woman who had mild COVID-19 (a few samples of this study predate the infection). Cell type and time point are not known. The J gene is TRBJ1-1, the V gene TRBV12-3 or TRBV12-4; D not certain. This CDR3 reads CASSFGDSRTEAFF. The CDR3 DNA reads TGTGCCAGCAGTTTTGGGGATAGTAGAACTGAAGCTTTCTTT.